Following are 24 T cell receptor beta chains from one sample sequenced in a study of beta chain features in type 1 diabetes. Of the isolated RNA, all was reverse transcribed, and so the sequenced material was expressed TCRB transcripts. Produced via immunoSEQ multiplex PCR; TCRdb's table is partial and in-frame only. Of around 240,000 clones in the sample, around 65% were seen once. Sequencing was carried out using naive CD4+ T cells from blood. These receptors came from a man younger than 45 in good health.

J is TRBJ2-1 and V is TRBV4-1; D not certain. The V end lost 0 bases, the J end lost 0 bases, and 9 bases lay between the germline ends. This CDR3 comprises 16 residues. Looked up from germline, CDR1 is MGHRA and CDR2 is YSYEKL. The CDR3 nucleotides are TGCGCCAGCAGCCAAGAAAGTGCAAGCTCCTACAATGAGCAGTTCTTC. This codes for CASSQESASSYNEQFF.

V gene TRBV7-2 combines with J gene TRBJ2-4; no definite D call. Germline CDR1 is SGHTA and CDR2 is FQGNSA. The CDR3 is 16 residues long. V was shortened by 5 bases and J by 0 bases, with 14 bases between the two germline ends. Written as DNA, the CDR3 is TGTGCCAGCAGCCCCCTCGACCGGGTAGCCAAAAACATTCAGTACTTC. As protein: CASSPLDRVAKNIQYF.

This clone was seen only a few times. This rearrangement joins TRBV29-1 to TRBJ2-1; no clear D. Trimming pared 7 bases from V and 15 bases from J, leaving 19 bases between. CDR1 and CDR2 from the germline V gene are SQVTM and ANQGSEA. The CDR3 is made up of 11 amino acids. CDR3 in DNA: TGCAGCGCCGGTTGGGCGCGCAAGTGGTTCTTC. Residues: CSAGWARKWFF.

The rearrangement uses TRBV5-6 and TRBJ2-5, with 10 bases lining up with TRBD1. The germline gives CDR1 SGHDT, CDR2 YYEEEE. The CDR3 loop spans 13 amino acids. J gave up 5 bases and V 3 bases, and 1 base lay outside the gene matches. The CDR3 reads CASSWDRGETQYF. The DNA for the CDR3 is TGTGCCAGCAGCTGGGACAGGGGTGAGACCCAGTACTTC.

The rearrangement joins TRBV7-9 to TRBJ2-3; no reliable D call. The length of the CDR3 is 12 residues. Germline V gene sequence: CDR1 SEHNR, CDR2 FQNEAQ (reference sequence). The V gene lost 8 bases and the J gene lost 4 bases, with 10 bases spanning the gap. The CDR3 coding sequence is TGTGCCAGCGCCCTCCAGGCAGATACGCAGTATTTT. Its protein product is CASALQADTQYF.

The chain couples TRBV29-1 to TRBJ1-2; TRBD1 matches at 8 bases. Trimming took 5 bases from V and 0 from J; bases not matched to a gene: 8. The CDR3 loop spans 15 amino acids. The germline V gene has CDR1 SQVTM and CDR2 ANQGSEA. The CDR3 loop reads CSVRTGQAANYGYTF. CDR3 DNA: TGCAGCGTTAGGACAGGGCAGGCGGCTAACTATGGCTACACCTTC.

This chain connects TRBV13 to TRBJ1-3, with D unclear. Trimming took 5 bases from V and 0 from J, leaving 11 bases between them. CDR1 PRHDT and CDR2 FYEKMQ come from the germline V gene (reference sequence). The CDR3 totals 15 residues. Here the CDR3 reads CASSGIHSSGNTIYF. The CDR3 DNA is TGTGCCAGCAGCGGGATCCATAGCTCTGGAAACACCATATATTTT.

This chain links TRBV6-1 with TRBJ1-1; 7 nucleotides match TRBD1. J gave up 4 bases and V 7 bases, and 6 bases lay outside the gene matches. Germline V gene data show CDR1 as MNHNS and CDR2 as SASEGT. The CDR3 has 13 residues. CDR3 sequence: CASTRQGGTEAFF. Here the CDR3 DNA reads TGTGCCAGCACCAGACAGGGTGGCACTGAAGCTTTCTTT.

The chain recombines TRBV5-6 with TRBJ1-5, with a possible D match to TRBD1 (5 bases). Trimming removed 0 bases from V and 4 bases from J, with 11 bases in between. CDR1 is SGHDT, CDR2 YYEEEE, per germline. CDR3 length: 15 residues. The CDR3 reads CASSLASQGNQPQHF. The CDR3 DNA sequence: TGTGCCAGCAGCTTGGCGTCTCAGGGAAATCAGCCCCAGCATTTT.

V and J are TRBV30 and TRBJ2-1; D is possibly TRBD2 (6 bases). Germline CDR1 is GTSNPN and CDR2 is SVGIG (reference sequence). Trimming took off 5 bases at V and 8 bases at J, with 25 bases between the two ends. CDR3 length: 16 amino acids. The CDR3 region has the DNA TGTGCCTGGGCTCCCGCCTTGAGCGGGTATTCTGATGAGCAGTTCTTC. It specifies CAWAPALSGYSDEQFF.

The CDR3 spells CASRPGLSNTEAFF. The CDR3 DNA reads as TGTGCCAGCAGACCGGGACTTTCTAACACTGAAGCTTTCTTT. V and J are TRBV25-1 and TRBJ1-1, with a possible D match to TRBD1 (5 bases). Germline CDR1 is MGHDK and CDR2 is SYGVNS. Trimming removed 6 bases from V and 2 bases from J, with 13 bases in between. This CDR3 has 14 amino acids.

The V gene is TRBV29-1, the J gene TRBJ2-1; 14 bases line up with TRBD2. Germline V gene lookup returns CDR1 SQVTM and CDR2 ANQGSEA. The CDR3 runs to 13 residues. The V and J ends lost 7 bases and 6 bases, in that order; junction bases with no gene match: 2. The CDR3 DNA follows: TGCAGCGGGGGACTAGCGGGAGTCAATGAGCAGTTCTTC. Translated, it gives CSGGLAGVNEQFF.

V is TRBV27 and J is TRBJ2-3; 9 nucleotides agree with TRBD1. The CDR3 is 14 amino acids. Per the germline V gene, CDR1 is MNHEY and CDR2 is SMNVEV (reference sequence). V lost 8 bases to trimming and J lost 5 bases; unmatched junction nucleotides: 8. The CDR3, as DNA: TGTGCCAGCGGTAGTCCGGGACAGGGAGATACGCAGTATTTT. This sequence encodes CASGSPGQGDTQYF.

CDR3 region: CASSPFELAYEQYF. DNA of the CDR3: TGTGCCAGTAGCCCCTTCGAGCTAGCCTACGAGCAGTACTTC. The gene calls are TRBV19 and TRBJ2-7; D is unclear. Between the trimmed V and J ends, which lost 6 bases and 2 bases, there was a span of 14 bases. The length of the CDR3 is 14 residues. Germline V CDR1 and CDR2: LNHDA, SQIVND (reference sequence).

The genes are TRBV20-1 and TRBJ2-5, with D unclear. The germline V gene has CDR1 DFQATT and CDR2 SNEGSKA (reference sequence). The CDR3 extends over 10 amino acids. The V end was cut by 6 bases, the J end by 5 bases, with 7 bases between. This chain's CDR3 is CSAERETQYF. In nucleotides, the CDR3 is TGCAGTGCCGAACGGGAGACCCAGTACTTC.

This clone was counted only a few times. The chain combines TRBV28 with TRBJ2-1; D is perhaps TRBD1 or TRBD2 (5 bases each). CDR1 and CDR2 from the germline V gene are MDHEN and SYDVKM. CDR3 size: 15 residues. With 6 bases removed from V and 6 bases from J, the gap between germline ends came to 18 bases. Written as DNA, the CDR3 is TGTGCCAGCAGCCGAGGGACGATTTCCATCAATGAGCAGTTCTTC. It yields the protein CASSRGTISINEQFF.

For the CDR3, the DNA is TGTGCCAGCAGCATGACAGGGGCATCTAGTGAAAAACTGTTTTTT. It encodes CASSMTGASSEKLFF. This chain uses TRBV7-8 with TRBJ1-4, with TRBD1 identical over 8 bases. The CDR3 spans 15 residues. The V and J ends lost 5 bases and 7 bases, in that order; junction bases with no gene match: 9. In germline, CDR1 is SGHVS, CDR2 FQNEAQ.

J is TRBJ1-3 and V is TRBV27; D remains unclear. Germline V CDR1 and CDR2: MNHEY, SMNVEV (reference sequence). The length of the CDR3 is 11 residues. Deletions cut 4 bases from V and 8 bases from J, with 6 bases between. The CDR3 is CASSSLYTIYF. In DNA, the CDR3 is TGTGCCAGCAGTTCCCTCTACACCATATATTTT.

The chain couples TRBV5-1 to TRBJ2-2, with 14 nucleotides matching TRBD2. Germline V gene sequence: CDR1 SGHRS, CDR2 YFSETQ. This CDR3 spans 17 amino acids. The V segment lost 4 bases and the J segment 4 bases; nucleotides outside the gene matches: 6. The CDR3 coding sequence is TGCGCCAGCAGCGTGGGACTAGCGGGAGTAGGCACCGGGGAGCTGTTTTTT. Its protein is CASSVGLAGVGTGELFF.

The chain joins TRBV30 to TRBJ2-3; 15 nucleotides agree with TRBD2. V lost 4 bases and J lost 5; bases outside the gene matches: 10. There are 17 residues in the CDR3. CDR1 is GTSNPN, CDR2 SVGIG, per germline (reference sequence). The CDR3 here is CAWTKGLAGGLGDTQYF. In nucleotides, the CDR3 is TGTGCCTGGACCAAAGGACTAGCGGGAGGGCTGGGAGATACGCAGTATTTT.

V usage is TRBV5-4 and J usage is TRBJ2-3; D call uncertain. The CDR3 extends over 11 amino acids. Deletions cut 2 bases from V and 7 bases from J, with 5 bases between. CDR1 is SGHNT and CDR2 is YYREEE in the germline V gene (reference sequence). CDR3: CASSLEHTQYF. The CDR3 DNA reads as TGTGCCAGCAGCTTAGAACATACGCAGTATTTT.

The rearrangement joins TRBV7-9 to TRBJ2-3; no clear D gene. The CDR3 sequence is 12 residues long. With 5 bases removed from V and 6 bases from J, the gap between germline ends came to 9 bases. Germline V gene sequence: CDR1 SEHNR, CDR2 FQNEAQ (reference sequence). The CDR3 is CASSTYGDTQYF. CDR3 nucleotide sequence: TGTGCCAGCAGCACCTATGGCGATACGCAGTATTTT.

The J gene is TRBJ2-3, the V gene TRBV7-2, with D unresolved. The germline V gene has CDR1 SGHTA and CDR2 FQGNSA. V lost 1 base to trimming and J lost 7 bases, with 6 bases between them. This CDR3 contains 12 residues. The CDR3 DNA sequence: TGTGCCAGCAGCTTAGATTGGCATACGCAGTATTTT. Translating gives CASSLDWHTQYF.

Details on this clone: Other nucleotide sequences in the sample specify the same CDR3. Here the CDR3 reads CASSLDTYEQYF. CDR3 DNA: TGTGCCAGCAGCCTCGATACCTACGAGCAGTACTTC. The chain links TRBV7-9 to TRBJ2-7; D remains ambiguous. From germline, CDR1 is SEHNR and CDR2 FQNEAQ (reference sequence). This CDR3 spans 12 amino acids. Trimming shortened V by 5 bases and J by 2 bases, and 7 bases separated the two germline ends.